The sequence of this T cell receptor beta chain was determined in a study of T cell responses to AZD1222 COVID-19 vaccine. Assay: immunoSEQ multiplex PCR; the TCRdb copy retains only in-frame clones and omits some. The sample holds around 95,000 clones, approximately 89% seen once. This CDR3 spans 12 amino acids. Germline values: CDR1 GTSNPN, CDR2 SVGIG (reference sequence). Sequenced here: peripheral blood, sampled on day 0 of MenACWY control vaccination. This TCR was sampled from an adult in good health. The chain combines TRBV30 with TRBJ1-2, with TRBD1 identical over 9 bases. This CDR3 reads CARDRVGYGYTF. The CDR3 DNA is TGTGCGCGGGACAGGGTTGGATATGGCTACACCTTC.